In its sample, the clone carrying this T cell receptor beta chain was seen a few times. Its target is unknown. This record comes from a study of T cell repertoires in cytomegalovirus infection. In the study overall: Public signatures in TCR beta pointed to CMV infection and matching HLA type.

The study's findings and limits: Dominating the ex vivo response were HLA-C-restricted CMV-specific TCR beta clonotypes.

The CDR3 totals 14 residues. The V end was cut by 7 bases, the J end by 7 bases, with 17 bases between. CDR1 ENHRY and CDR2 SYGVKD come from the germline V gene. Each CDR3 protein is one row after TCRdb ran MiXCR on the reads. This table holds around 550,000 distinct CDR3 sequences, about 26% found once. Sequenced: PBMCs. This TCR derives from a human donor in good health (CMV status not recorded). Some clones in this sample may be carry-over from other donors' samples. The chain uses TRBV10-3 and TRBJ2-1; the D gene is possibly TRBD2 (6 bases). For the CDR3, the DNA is TGTGCCATCAAAGGGGTCGTTGGGGGGAATGAGCAGTTCTTC. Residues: CAIKGVVGGNEQFF.